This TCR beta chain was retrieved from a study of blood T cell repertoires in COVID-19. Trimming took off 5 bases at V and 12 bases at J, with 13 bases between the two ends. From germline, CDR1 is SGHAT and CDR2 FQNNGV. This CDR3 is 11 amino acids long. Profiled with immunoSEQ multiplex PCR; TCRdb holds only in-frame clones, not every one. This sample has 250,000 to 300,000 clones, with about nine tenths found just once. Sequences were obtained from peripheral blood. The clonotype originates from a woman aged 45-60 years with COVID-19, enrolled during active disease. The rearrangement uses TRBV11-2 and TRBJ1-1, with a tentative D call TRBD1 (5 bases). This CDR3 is CASSTGQRSFF. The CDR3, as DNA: TGTGCCAGCAGCACAGGACAACGCTCTTTCTTT.